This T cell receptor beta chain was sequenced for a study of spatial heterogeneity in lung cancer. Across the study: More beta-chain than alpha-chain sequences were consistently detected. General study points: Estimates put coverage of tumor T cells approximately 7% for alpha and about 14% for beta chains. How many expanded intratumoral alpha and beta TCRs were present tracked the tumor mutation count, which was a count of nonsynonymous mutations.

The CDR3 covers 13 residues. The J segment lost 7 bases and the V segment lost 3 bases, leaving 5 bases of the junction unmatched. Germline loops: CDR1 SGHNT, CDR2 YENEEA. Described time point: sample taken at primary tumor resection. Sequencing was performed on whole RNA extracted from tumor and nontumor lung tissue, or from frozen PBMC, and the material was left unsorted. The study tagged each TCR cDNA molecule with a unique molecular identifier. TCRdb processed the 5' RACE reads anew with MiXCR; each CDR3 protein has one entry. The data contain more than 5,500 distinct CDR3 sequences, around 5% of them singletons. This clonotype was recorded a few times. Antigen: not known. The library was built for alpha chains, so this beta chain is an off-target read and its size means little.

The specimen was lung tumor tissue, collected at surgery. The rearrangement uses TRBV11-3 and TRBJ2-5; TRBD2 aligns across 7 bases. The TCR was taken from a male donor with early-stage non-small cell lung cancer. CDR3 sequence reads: CASSLLAEGTQYF. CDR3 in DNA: TGTGCCAGCAGCTTGCTAGCGGAAGGGACCCAGTACTTC.